The entry below describes one T cell receptor beta chain. As processed by the authors: For nucleated cells, counts were estimated from reference gene primer amplification. Assay used: immunoSEQ multiplex PCR; TCRdb lists only in-frame clones, some missing. From that table come the V and J calls and clone size; the DNA was used to work out D and trimming. The data hold under 150,000 clones, with around 81% observed a single time. Germline lookup yields CDR1 LGHNA and CDR2 YNFKEQ. Trimming cost V 0 bases and J 8 bases, with 11 bases left between them. This CDR3 comprises 14 residues. This entry is derived from a study of blood T cell repertoires in COVID-19. Whole-study context: Material from acute and convalescent COVID-19 was sourced from the United States, Italy and Spain. The analysed material was cDNA or gDNA that came from T cells, B-cell-depleted T cells, or PBMCs.

The rearrangement links TRBV4-2 to TRBJ1-5; D gene uncertain. Input material: peripheral blood. This clonotype was obtained from a human donor with acute or convalescent COVID-19. The donor label of this sample is uncertain. The chain's CDR3 is CASSQEGREKPQHF. CDR3 bases: TGTGCCAGCAGCCAAGAGGGCAGAGAGAAGCCCCAGCATTTT.